The rows below give T cell receptor beta chains drawn from one sample of a study of PD-L1 blockade in urothelial cancer. Produced via immunoSEQ multiplex PCR; TCRdb's table is partial and in-frame only. In the table there are about 750 clones, around 40% of which are singletons. The material was tumor tissue, obtained before atezolizumab (anti-PD-L1) treatment. The receptors originated from a man aged 50 or older with urothelial cancer. CDR3s include the opening cysteine and the closing phenylalanine or tryptophan. A D gene is named only where the DNA matches it firmly. Expanded clones are given a class, and other clones once, few, many or no size at all.

D gene,J gene,V gene,clone size,CDR3 protein,CDR3 DNA
TRBD1,TRBJ1-1,TRBV11-3,medium-sized,CASSFSTGGKSEAFF,TGTGCCAGCAGCTTTTCGACAGGGGGCAAGTCTGAAGCTTTCTTT
-,TRBJ1-1,TRBV11-3,large,CASSFDPGGNTEAFF,TGTGCCAGCAGCTTTGACCCCGGGGGAAACACTGAAGCTTTCTTT
-,TRBJ1-3,TRBV19,-,CASSLGQGNTIYF,TGTGCCAGTAGTTTGGGACAAGGAAACACCATATATTTT
-,TRBJ1-6,TRBV19,-,CASSGLNSYNSPLHF,TGTGCCAGTAGTGGGCTGAACTCCTATAATTCACCCCTCCACTTT
TRBD2,TRBJ2-1,TRBV25-1,-,CASSLGGGHYNEQFF,TGTGCCAGCAGCCTCGGGGGGGGCCATTACAATGAGCAGTTCTTC
-,TRBJ2-3,TRBV28,few,CASSSLGAGDTQYF,TGTGCCAGCAGTTCTCTGGGGGCGGGAGATACACAGTATTTT
-,TRBJ1-5,TRBV11-3,medium-sized,CASSFGPSNQPQHF,TGTGCCAGCAGCTTCGGACCTAGCAATCAGCCCCAGCATTTT
TRBD1,TRBJ1-5,TRBV28,-,CASRRSDRVYQPQHF,TGTGCCAGCAGACGATCGGACAGGGTCTATCAGCCCCAGCATTTT
-,TRBJ1-1,TRBV18,-,CASSQGEGTEAFF,TGTGCCAGCTCACAGGGGGAGGGCACTGAAGCTTTCTTT
-,TRBJ1-1,TRBV6-7,few,CASSYRGWNTEAFF,TGTGCCAGCAGTTATCGGGGTTGGAACACTGAAGCTTTCTTT
TRBD1,TRBJ1-6,TRBV9,medium-sized,CASSDPTGATSPLHF,TGTGCCAGCAGCGACCCGACAGGGGCGACTTCACCCCTCCACTTT
-,TRBJ1-1,TRBV6-8,-,CASSYWGNTEAFF,TGTGCCAGCAGTTACTGGGGGAACACTGAAGCTTTCTTT
-,TRBJ2-7,TRBV14,-,CASSQDPVFYEQYF,TGTGCCAGCAGCCAAGATCCGGTCTTCTACGAGCAGTACTTC
-,TRBJ2-5,TRBV6-7,-,CASSYFAAQETQYF,TGTGCCAGCAGTTACTTTGCGGCTCAAGAGACCCAGTACTTC
-,TRBJ1-1,TRBV19,-,CASSIGLPNTEAFF,TGTGCCAGTAGTATAGGGCTCCCAAACACTGAAGCTTTCTTT
-,TRBJ2-2,TRBV6-8,few,CASSWGPTSNTGELFF,TGTGCCAGCAGTTGGGGTCCCACCTCGAACACCGGGGAGCTGTTTTTT
-,TRBJ1-5,TRBV9,few,CASSRNPTGLGNQPQHF,TGTGCCAGCAGTCGTAACCCAACAGGGCTGGGCAATCAGCCCCAGCATTTT
-,TRBJ2-3,TRBV11-3,-,CASSFGQGANTQYF,TGTGCCAGCAGCTTCGGTCAGGGAGCAAATACGCAGTATTTT
-,TRBJ1-2,TRBV19,-,CASSISRAANYGYTF,TGTGCCAGTAGTATCTCCAGAGCTGCTAACTATGGCTACACCTTC
-,TRBJ1-5,TRBV6-7,-,CASSFSGHSNQPQHF,TGTGCCAGCAGTTTCTCAGGACATAGCAATCAGCCCCAGCATTTT
TRBD1,TRBJ1-5,TRBV28,few,CASRQGSGAQHF,TGTGCCAGCAGACAGGGGTCAGGAGCCCAGCATTTT
-,TRBJ1-1,TRBV6-8,-,CAISRGGGDTEAFF,TGTGCCATCAGTCGGGGGGGAGGGGACACTGAAGCTTTCTTT
-,TRBJ2-6,TRBV6-7,-,CASSPVYLQSRANVLTF,TGTGCCAGCAGTCCCGTGTATTTACAAAGTCGGGCCAACGTCCTGACTTTC
-,TRBJ2-1,TRBV19,-,CASSSASVVGTGYNEQFF,TGTGCCAGTAGTTCGGCTAGCGTCGTAGGTACGGGCTACAATGAGCAGTTCTTC
TRBD2,TRBJ2-5,TRBV7-6,few,CASSPRSPGTSQETQYF,TGTGCCAGCAGCCCCAGATCCCCCGGGACTAGCCAAGAGACCCAGTACTTC
TRBD1,TRBJ1-5,TRBV6-8,large,CASRNDRDSQPQHF,TGTGCCAGCAGAAATGACAGGGATAGTCAGCCCCAGCATTTT
-,TRBJ1-1,TRBV29-1,once,CVVGTGWDTEAFF,TGCGTCGTGGGAACAGGGTGGGACACTGAAGCTTTCTTT
TRBD1,TRBJ1-5,TRBV28,-,CASRGPGQGISNQPQHF,TGTGCCAGCAGGGGGCCGGGACAGGGGATCAGCAATCAGCCCCAGCATTTT
TRBD1,TRBJ1-1,TRBV29-1,-,CSVEVPGGTEAFF,TGCAGCGTTGAGGTCCCAGGGGGCACTGAAGCTTTCTTT
TRBD1,TRBJ1-4,TRBV9,few,CASSGRQGASEKLFF,TGTGCCAGCAGCGGACGACAGGGGGCGAGTGAAAAACTGTTTTTT
-,TRBJ2-2,TRBV11-3,few,CASSLVVWGISGNTGELFF,TGTGCCAGCAGCTTAGTGGTGTGGGGGATTTCAGGAAACACCGGGGAGCTGTTTTTT
-,TRBJ2-6,TRBV18,-,CASSDLLDLQSRANVLTF,TGTGCCAGCTCAGACTTACTGGATTTACAAAGTCGGGCCAACGTCCTGACTTTC
-,TRBJ2-5,TRBV6-7,-,CASSVWTSETQYF,TGTGCCAGCAGTGTATGGACGTCGGAGACCCAGTACTTC
-,TRBJ1-2,TRBV19,once,CASSMGGPNYGYTF,TGTGCCAGTAGTATGGGAGGGCCTAACTATGGCTACACCTTC
TRBD2,TRBJ2-5,TRBV5-1,-,CASKDGRATLETQYF,TGCGCCAGCAAGGACGGGAGGGCCACATTGGAGACCCAGTACTTC
-,TRBJ2-7,TRBV30,few,CAWSNGISDEQYF,TGTGCCTGGAGCAACGGGATAAGCGACGAGCAGTACTTC
TRBD1,TRBJ1-1,TRBV19,-,CASRGQGKNTEAFF,TGTGCCAGTAGAGGACAGGGTAAGAACACTGAAGCTTTCTTT
TRBD1,TRBJ1-1,TRBV19,-,CASSNIQGAGDREAFF,TGTGCCAGTAGTAACATACAGGGGGCTGGGGACCGTGAAGCTTTCTTT
-,TRBJ1-3,TRBV28,-,CASSRRGPGNTIYF,TGTGCCAGCAGTCGACGGGGGCCTGGAAACACCATATATTTT
-,TRBJ2-5,TRBV10-2,-,CASSVRRETQYF,TGCGCCAGCAGTGTGAGGAGAGAGACCCAGTACTTC